Listed here is a single TCR beta chain. The record originates from a study of blood T cell repertoires in COVID-19. Study details: Specimens from acute and convalescent COVID-19 originated in the United States, Italy and Spain. In each case, the material was cDNA or gDNA derived from T cells, B-cell-depleted T cells, or PBMCs.

The assay was immunoSEQ multiplex PCR, and TCRdb's table has in-frame clones only and misses some. The table has approximately 140,000 clones, approximately 90% seen once. The sample taken for sequencing was peripheral blood. This TCR was sampled from a man aged 45-60 years with active or convalescent COVID-19.

The chain's CDR3 is CASSLNQQVFSGNTIYF. The DNA of the CDR3 is TGCGCCAGCAGCCTAAACCAACAGGTCTTCTCTGGAAACACCATATATTTT. The chain has TRBV5-1 and TRBJ1-3; a possible D gene is TRBD1 (5 bases). V was trimmed by 4 bases and J by 0 bases, leaving 17 bases between them. Germline CDR1 reads SGHRS; CDR2 reads YFSETQ. The CDR3 runs 17 residues. Looking up the rest from reference TRBV5-1 and TRBJ1-3 gives the full variable domain: KAGVTQTPRYLIKTRGQQVTLSCSPISGHRSVSWYQQTPGQGLQFLFEYFSETQRNKGNFPGRFSGRQFSNSRSEMNVSTLELGDSALYLCASSLNQQVFSGNTIYFGEGSWLTVV.